This T cell receptor beta chain derives from a study of T cells in Graves' hyperthyroidism and ophthalmopathy. The CDR3 has 14 residues. The germline gives CDR1 SGDLS, CDR2 YYNGEE. V lost 4 bases and J lost 6, with 16 bases in between. Regions amplified from RNA transcripts were the TCR beta CDR3 regions. The TCR CDR3 was amplified in a first-round RT-PCR using the HTBI primer set. MiXCR, applied by TCRdb to the multiplex PCR reads, yields one record per CDR3 protein. The sample records 500,000 to 800,000 distinct CDR3 sequences, roughly 14% being singletons. Broader study findings: Most thyroid clonotypes expanded above 0.001 were also detected in blood.

Disease duration was under 3 months in the ophthalmopathy patients, who also had a Clinical Activity Score of at least 3 and a NOSPECS grade of at least 4. Those patients with uncontrolled infection, other autoimmune disease, pregnancy or lactation were excluded. This clonotype was picked up many times. Its antigen is still unknown. The specimen sequenced was blood. The J gene is TRBJ1-2, the V gene TRBV9; TRBD1 is a possible D gene (6 bases). The TCR comes from a woman in her forties or fifties with Graves' ophthalmopathy. The CDR3 sequence is CASSPPMGGHGYTF. The CDR3 coding sequence is TGTGCCAGCAGCCCACCTATGGGGGGCCATGGCTACACCTTC.